This T cell receptor (beta chain) was identified during a study of blood T cell repertoires in COVID-19. Germline V gene lookup returns CDR1 MNHEY and CDR2 SMNVEV (reference sequence). The trim removed 2 bases at V and 11 bases at J, leaving 5 bases unmatched. The CDR3 runs to 14 residues. Recovery among Cohort 3 donors was established by two negative PCRs, clearance, or symptom resolution. Using immunoSEQ multiplex PCR, the repertoire was profiled, and TCRdb retains in-frame clones only, with some absent. The data hold some 230,000 clones, with approximately 82% observed a single time. The chain employs TRBV27 and TRBJ1-5, with 11 bases matching TRBD1. Material for sequencing was PBMCs or T cells enriched from blood (not recorded which). The source is a man aged 35 to 55 who had recovered from COVID-19. CDR3 coding DNA: TGTGCCAGCAGTTTAACCGGGACAGGGGGTTCCCAGCATTTT. Translating it yields CASSLTGTGGSQHF.